This is a list of T cell receptor beta chains from one sample in a study of T cells in Graves' hyperthyroidism and ophthalmopathy. TCRdb re-called the multiplex PCR reads through MiXCR, storing one row per CDR3 protein. The top ten hold about a sixth of the sample, which has roughly 700,000 distinct CDR3 sequences, 17% seen once. Sequenced material: blood. These receptors came from a man aged 50-59 years with Graves' hyperthyroidism. Each CDR3 is given with its conserved first and last residue. The D gene is left open where the match is weak.

d_call | v_call | cdr3_length | cdr3_aa
. | TRBV27 | 15 | CASRPPQGMWETQYF
TRBD2 | TRBV6-2/TRBV6-3 | 15 | CASSYRLAGVDEQFF
TRBD2 | TRBV18 | 15 | CASSPFSGTSYEQYF
TRBD2 | TRBV10-3 | 21 | CAISLEVGLAGGTTSTDTQYF
. | TRBV24-1 | 13 | CATSGGGANIQYF
TRBD2 | TRBV29-1 | 12 | CSVVGRADEQYF
TRBD1 | TRBV9 | 16 | CASSVVRQGLREKLFF
TRBD1 | TRBV5-1 | 14 | CASSVPDRATEAFF
TRBD2 | TRBV6-1 | 20 | CASSYVKSGRARPSYNEQFF
TRBD1 | TRBV2 | 12 | CASTGGGQPQHF
. | TRBV25-1 | 14 | CASSEYLSQETQYF
TRBD2 | TRBV7-9 | 19 | CASTLSLGLAGGSTGELFF
TRBD2 | TRBV18 | 11 | CASSAGGEQFF
TRBD2 | TRBV4-1 | 15 | CASSQDPAGGVEQYF
TRBD1 | TRBV29-1 | 14 | CSVGQGAGPNEQFF
TRBD2 | TRBV11-2 | 15 | CASSLVAGATYEQYF
TRBD1 | TRBV7-2 | 13 | CASSGQGHQPQHF
. | TRBV13 | 17 | CASSSPFRGRFYYGYTF
. | TRBV2 | 15 | CASSEDTDSGNTIYF
TRBD1 | TRBV6-1 | 15 | CASTLGQGASRTQYF
. | TRBV5-1 | 15 | CASSPGQGSSQPQHF
TRBD1 | TRBV11-2 | 16 | CASSPYRQGGRTEAFF
. | TRBV15 | 14 | CATWSGVLTGGLFF
. | TRBV28 | 13 | CASSFGERSEQFF
. | TRBV11-2 | 14 | CASSSGTGNGELFF
TRBD1 | TRBV27 | 14 | CASSLTGDNQLQHF
TRBD2 | TRBV28 | 15 | CASSSGLAGTDTQYF
. | TRBV30 | 15 | CAWSVLGAGAIEQYF
. | TRBV9 | 13 | CASSVGRGETQYF
. | TRBV6-1 | 13 | CASTEEGRQSQYF
. | TRBV2 | 17 | CATTLFEPGSLSGELFF
TRBD2 | TRBV11-2 | 13 | CASLASGSYEQYF
TRBD2 | TRBV4-1 | 17 | CASSQSTLAGPHNEQFF
TRBD2 | TRBV10-2 | 17 | CASSEFGLAGVGNEQFF
. | TRBV24-1 | 15 | CATSEEVGVRETQYF
TRBD1 | TRBV28 | 15 | CASSNPGGAHYGYTF
. | TRBV20-1 | 12 | CSALRGGTEAFF
TRBD2 | TRBV28 | 16 | CASSLDQKAGGYEQFF
. | TRBV28 | 15 | CASSLHGSLYNEQFF
. | TRBV2 | 10 | CASSEKFQYF
TRBD1 | TRBV12-3/TRBV12-4 | 15 | CASRSGTGAFYGYTF
. | TRBV6-2/TRBV6-3 | 13 | CASSYSLVYEQYF
. | TRBV11-2 | 14 | CASSLDQGLVEAFF
. | TRBV5-5 | 15 | CASSKPLEEIYGYTF
. | TRBV12-3/TRBV12-4 | 14 | CASRADGLNTEAFF
. | TRBV7-6 | 11 | CASSSRGTQYF
. | TRBV11-3 | 12 | CASSQSYTTQYF
. | TRBV7-9 | 16 | CASSLRLWDGNNEQFF
TRBD2 | TRBV20-1 | 17 | CSARVLRTSGYYNEQFF
TRBD2 | TRBV19 | 18 | CASSRSIAGGPSTDTQYF
. | TRBV28 | 13 | CASSRRRGQPQHF
. | TRBV24-1 | 15 | CATSDSGRSTDTQYF
TRBD1 | TRBV5-6 | 14 | CASSRGQVAETQYF
. | TRBV10-2 | 16 | CASSESSLAGPYEQYF
. | TRBV20-1 | 17 | CSARDREGLSYNSPLHF